This T cell receptor (beta chain) was sequenced in a study of T cells in women clearing cervical HPV infection. Study findings and constraints: CIN3+ cases had significantly higher TCR repertoire richness than controls, but evenness did not differ.

Sequencing used immunoSEQ multiplex PCR; TCRdb keeps in-frame clones, though not all of them. This sample contains about 32,000 clones. Points on this clone: Its antigen is still unknown.

The sequenced sample consisted of blood buffy coat. The TCR comes from a woman aged 18-70 years with a cervical HPV16 infection that either progressed to CIN3+ or cleared (not recorded which).

The CDR3 loop is CSANDGGNYGYTF. The part of the CDR3 DNA that was read is TGCAGTGCTAACGACGGGGGTAACTATGGC. The chain couples TRBV20-1 to TRBJ1-2; TRBD1 might be the D (5 bases). The read ends 3 residues before the CDR3 terminus; that terminus is restored from the germline J gene. The germline V and J ends were trimmed by 4 bases and 1 base, with 10 bases remaining between them. CDR1 DFQATT and CDR2 SNEGSKA come from the germline V gene (reference sequence). CDR3 length: 13 residues.